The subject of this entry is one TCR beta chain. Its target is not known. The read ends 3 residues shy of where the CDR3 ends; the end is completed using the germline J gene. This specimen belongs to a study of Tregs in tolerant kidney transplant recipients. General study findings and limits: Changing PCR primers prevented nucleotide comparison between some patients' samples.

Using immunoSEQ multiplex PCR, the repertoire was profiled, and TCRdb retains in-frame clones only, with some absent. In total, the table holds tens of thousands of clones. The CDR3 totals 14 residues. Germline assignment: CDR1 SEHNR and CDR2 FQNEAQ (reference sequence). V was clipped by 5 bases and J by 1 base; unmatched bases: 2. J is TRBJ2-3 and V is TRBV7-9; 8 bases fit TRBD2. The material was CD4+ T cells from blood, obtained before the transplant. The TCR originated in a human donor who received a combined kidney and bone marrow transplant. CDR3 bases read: TGTGCCAGCAGCATGGGACTAGGCACAGATACG. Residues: CASSMGLGTDT. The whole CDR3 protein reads CASSMGLGTDTQYF.